These 13 T cell receptor beta chains were sequenced from one sample in a study of response to subunit inactivated influenza vaccine. TCRdb reprocessed the RT-PCR reads via MiXCR and lists one record per CDR3 protein. Of hundreds of thousands of distinct CDR3 sequences listed, approximately 10% are singletons. Separately, the same data were catalogued under a study of T cells expressing NK-cell markers. Per that study: cDNA encoding TCR beta was synthesized via 5'RACE template switching incorporating UMIs.

This specimen was PBMCs from blood, taken on the day of vaccination. The receptors shown here come from a middle-aged man who received an inactivated influenza vaccine.

This clonotype was picked up a small number of times. The gene calls are TRBV7-8 and TRBJ1-1, with D possibly TRBD1 on 5 matching bases. The CDR3 runs 15 residues. V was clipped by 5 bases and J by 1 base, with 14 bases between them. Germline V gene data show CDR1 as SGHVS and CDR2 as FQNEAQ. The CDR3, as DNA: TGTGCCAGCAGCCCTTCCTGGGGGAGGAACACTGAAGCTTTCTTT. Protein: CASSPSWGRNTEAFF.

In this sample, this clonotype turned up a few times. The genes are TRBV12-3 or TRBV12-4 and TRBJ2-7; D perhaps matches TRBD2 (6 bases). The CDR3 consists of 14 residues. V lost 6 bases and J 2 bases, leaving 14 bases between the germline ends. The CDR3 is CASRKRGGTYEQYF. For the CDR3, the DNA is TGTGCCAGCAGAAAGAGGGGAGGAACCTACGAGCAGTACTTC.

This clonotype came up many times. The rearrangement links TRBV27 to TRBJ2-2; D call uncertain. V lost 3 bases, J lost 4 bases, and 3 bases lay in between. This CDR3 contains 12 residues. Germline V gives CDR1 MNHEY, CDR2 SMNVEV (reference sequence). In DNA form, the CDR3 reads TGTGCCAGCAGTTTCTTCACCGGGGAGCTGTTTTTT. Residues: CASSFFTGELFF.

The V and J genes are TRBV5-1 and TRBJ2-3; the D is unclear. V dropped 2 bases and J dropped 3 bases, with 7 bases sitting between them. The CDR3 loop spans 13 amino acids. CDR1 SGHRS and CDR2 YFSETQ come from the germline V gene. CDR3 coding DNA: TGCGCCAGCAGCTTTAGGCAGACAGATACGCAGTATTTT. Amino acids: CASSFRQTDTQYF.

This clonotype was found many times. The genes are TRBV10-3 and TRBJ2-2; the D is unclear. V was shortened by 8 bases and J by 2 bases, with 12 bases between the two germline ends. Germline CDR1 is ENHRY and CDR2 is SYGVKD. The CDR3 is 14 amino acids. The CDR3 loop reads CAIQAGQNTGELFF. CDR3 nucleotide sequence: TGTGCCATCCAGGCAGGCCAAAACACCGGGGAGCTGTTTTTT.

CDR3 DNA: TGCGCCAGCAGCTCGGCCCCTAGCGGGGGGGCAGTTGAGCAGTTCTTC. This sequence encodes CASSSAPSGGAVEQFF. The chain joins TRBV5-1 to TRBJ2-1; the match to TRBD2 covers 12 bases. Germline lookup yields CDR1 SGHRS and CDR2 YFSETQ. Trimming cost V 3 bases and J 9 bases; bases outside gene matches: 10. The CDR3 covers 16 residues.

This chain joins TRBV5-5 and TRBJ2-1; 7 bases fit TRBD2. The V gene end was trimmed by 4 bases and the J gene end by 7 bases; junction bases not matched to a gene: 14. Germline V gene lookup returns CDR1 SGHKS and CDR2 YYEKEE (reference sequence). The CDR3 runs to 16 residues. The CDR3 region has the DNA TGTGCCAGCAGCCGTATCATCGAGGGAGGGCCAAATGAGCAGTTCTTC. Translation gives CASSRIIEGGPNEQFF. The full variable domain, in which reference TRBV5-5 and TRBJ2-1 provide the parts outside the CDR3, is DAGVTQSPTHLIKTRGQQVTLRCSPISGHKSVSWYQQVLGQGPQFIFQYYEKEERGRGNFPDRFSARQFPNYSSELNVNALLLGDSALYLCASSRIIEGGPNEQFFGPGTRLTVL.

The V call is TRBV12-3 or TRBV12-4, the J call TRBJ1-6; D possibly corresponds to TRBD1 (5 bases). The CDR3 has 14 amino acids. Trimming pared 4 bases from V and 9 bases from J, leaving 13 bases between. CDR3 loop: CASSSTGEASPLHF. CDR3 coding DNA: TGTGCCAGCAGTTCCACAGGTGAAGCTTCACCCCTCCACTTT.

The genes are TRBV5-1 and TRBJ2-2; possibly TRBD1 for D (5 bases). The germline gives CDR1 SGHRS, CDR2 YFSETQ. The CDR3 length is 15 residues. V lost 1 base to trimming and J lost 3 bases, with 10 bases between them. The CDR3 nucleotides read TGCGCCAGCAGCTTGAGTCAGGGATACACCGGGGAGCTGTTTTTT. Its protein product is CASSLSQGYTGELFF.

The chain is built from TRBV5-1 and TRBJ2-3; D gene unclear. Germline CDR1 is SGHRS and CDR2 is YFSETQ. V lost 3 bases, J lost 0 bases, and 11 bases lay in between. CDR3 size: 15 residues. Here the CDR3 reads CASSYERISTDTQYF. The DNA for the CDR3 is TGCGCCAGCAGCTACGAGAGGATTAGCACAGATACGCAGTATTTT.

This clonotype occurred a few times. The J gene is TRBJ2-5, the V gene TRBV7-2, with a weak D call TRBD1 (6 bases). Germline V lookup: CDR1 SGHTA, CDR2 FQGNSA. CDR3 length: 15 residues. Deletions cut 0 bases from V and 3 bases from J, with 11 bases between. The CDR3 spells CASSLAGTLKETQYF. As DNA, the CDR3 is TGTGCCAGCAGCTTAGCAGGGACATTAAAAGAGACCCAGTACTTC. The complete variable domain, with remaining parts taken from reference TRBV7-2 and TRBJ2-5, reads GAGVSQSPSNKVTEKGKDVELRCDPISGHTALYWYRQSLGQGLEFLIYFQGNSAPDKSGLPSDRFSAERTGGSVSTLTIQRTQQEDSAVYLCASSLAGTLKETQYFGPGTRLLVL.

This clonotype was seen once. The chain has TRBV20-1 and TRBJ2-5; D is unclear. The CDR3 length is 11 residues. Trimming pared 1 base from V and 3 bases from J, leaving 3 bases between. Germline CDR1 DFQATT, CDR2 SNEGSKA (reference sequence). The DNA for the CDR3 is TGCAGTGCTAGAGTGGAAGAGACCCAGTACTTC. It is translated as CSARVEETQYF.

The gene calls are TRBV7-9 and TRBJ1-5; D is uncertain. CDR1 and CDR2 from the germline V gene are SEHNR and FQNEAQ (reference sequence). With 5 bases removed from V and 7 bases from J, the gap between germline ends came to 12 bases. CDR3 length: 13 amino acids. The CDR3 sequence: CASSVGRAQPQHF. The CDR3 nucleotides are TGTGCCAGCAGCGTCGGGAGGGCGCAGCCCCAGCATTTT.